The 2 T cell receptor beta chains given below trace back to one sample, sequenced in a study of blood T cell repertoires in COVID-19. Sequencing used immunoSEQ multiplex PCR; TCRdb keeps in-frame clones, though not all of them. This sample has tens of thousands of clones, with 88% found just once. The sequenced sample was peripheral blood. These receptors came from a human donor in a cohort sampled during active COVID-19.

The chain uses TRBV6-2 or TRBV6-3 and TRBJ2-7; the D gene is possibly TRBD2 (5 bases). V was clipped by 2 bases and J by 4 bases, with 15 bases between them. CDR1 MNHEY and CDR2 SVGEGT come from the germline V gene. CDR3 length: 15 amino acids. The CDR3 DNA is TGTGCCAGCAGTTACGATATCGGGATCCCTTACGAGCAGTACTTC. This gives the protein CASSYDIGIPYEQYF.

V usage is TRBV6-6 and J usage is TRBJ2-1; 10 bases align to TRBD1. The CDR3 is made up of 16 amino acids. CDR1 MNHNY and CDR2 SVGAGI come from the germline V gene (reference sequence). Trimming at V came to 5 bases and at J to 4 bases, leaving 8 bases not matched to a gene. The CDR3 DNA reads TGTGCCAGCAGTCCAACTGACAGGGGGCAATACAATGAGCAGTTCTTC. Protein sequence: CASSPTDRGQYNEQFF.